The sample holds many counts of the clone carrying this T cell receptor (beta chain). Unique molecular identifiers were incorporated into the prepared TCRbeta library. TCRdb re-called the PCR reads through MiXCR, storing one row per CDR3 protein. The sample shows some 390,000 distinct CDR3 sequences, just over 20% of them seen only once. The sample originates from a study of T-cell reconstitution after alpha-beta-depleted transplantation in children. The CDR3 runs 13 residues. Germline-derived CDR1 and CDR2 are DFQATT and SNEGSKA (reference sequence). J lost 7 bases, V lost 5 bases, and 10 bases had no gene match.

The TCR sequence derives from a human donor who donated a stem cell graft to a child with acute myeloid leukemia. V usage is TRBV20-1 and J usage is TRBJ2-5; TRBD1 agrees at 7 bases. Sequenced here: PBMCs from the stem cell graft donor, sampled from the stem cell graft. The CDR3 sequence is CSALTGIGVTQYF. The CDR3, as DNA: TGCAGTGCTCTGACAGGGATTGGAGTGACCCAGTACTTC.